These 28 T cell receptor beta chains came from one sample sequenced in a study of identical twins. TCRdb ran MiXCR on the 5' RACE reads and lists one entry per CDR3 protein. Counted here are about 1.7 million distinct CDR3 sequences, more than 30% occurring once; the ten biggest clones make up under 0.35%. The specimen sequenced was cord blood. These receptors were collected from a newborn girl in good health.

In this sample, this clonotype turned up a few times. The V call is TRBV12-3 or TRBV12-4, the J call TRBJ2-1, with TRBD2 matching over 8 bases. The CDR3 is 12 amino acids. Unmatched junction bases numbered 7, after V lost 6 bases and J lost 12 bases. DNA for the CDR3: TGTGCCAGCAGACTAGCGGCGGCCCGGCAGTTCTTC. This codes for CASRLAAARQFF.

Many counts were recorded for this clonotype. V and J are TRBV28 and TRBJ2-7; possibly TRBD2 for D (6 bases). Trimming left V 3 bases short and J 6 bases short, with 6 bases between. Per germline, CDR1 MDHEN and CDR2 SYDVKM. The CDR3 is 11 amino acids. CDR3 sequence (DNA): TGTGCCAGCAGTTTGACTAGCGAGCAGTACTTC. Its translation: CASSLTSEQYF. Combining the CDR3 with reference TRBV28 and TRBJ2-7 gives the whole variable domain DVKVTQSSRYLVKRTGEKVFLECVQDMDHENMFWYRQDPGLGLRLIYFSYDVKMKEKGDIPEGYSVSREKKERFSLILESASTNQTSMYLCASSLTSEQYFGPGTRLTVT.

The chain links TRBV2 to TRBJ2-7, with 9 bases matching TRBD1. Looked up from germline, CDR1 is SNHLY and CDR2 is FYNNEI. The CDR3 extends over 13 amino acids. The V and J ends lost 9 bases and 2 bases, in that order; junction bases with no gene match: 5. The chain's CDR3 is CARGGTGTYEQYF. The CDR3 coding sequence is TGTGCCAGAGGCGGGACAGGGACCTACGAGCAGTACTTC.

This clonotype has more than one count but fewer than ten. This sequence joins TRBV28 and TRBJ1-6; D unresolved. CDR3 length: 14 amino acids. Germline CDR1 and CDR2: MDHEN and SYDVKM. Trimming took off 8 bases at V and 7 bases at J, with 15 bases between the two ends. The CDR3 DNA follows: TGTGCCAGCGGCATCAGAGGGATAAATTCACCCCTCCACTTT. It encodes CASGIRGINSPLHF.

The V and J genes are TRBV29-1 and TRBJ2-1; D is undetermined. This CDR3 region has 16 residues. Germline V CDR1 and CDR2: SQVTM, ANQGSEA. The ends were cut back, 6 bases at V and 7 bases at J, with 25 bases in the middle. CDR3 residues: CSVEQWVTGPGNEQFF. In nucleotides, the CDR3 is TGCAGCGTGGAACAGTGGGTGACTGGCCCCGGGAATGAGCAGTTCTTC.

This clonotype showed up just a few times. The J gene is TRBJ1-6, the V gene TRBV7-2; D is possibly TRBD1 (5 bases). This CDR3 spans 16 amino acids. CDR1 and CDR2 (germline): SGHTA, FQGNSA. Trimming removed 0 bases at V and 5 bases at J, with 11 bases between. CDR3 sequence: CASSLAPRRDNSPLHF. The CDR3 DNA reads TGTGCCAGCAGCTTAGCCCCTCGCAGGGATAATTCACCCCTCCACTTT.

Of note for this clonotype: The junction does not match germline at one end; this may be a read error. This chain uses TRBV24-1 with TRBJ2-1, with 7 bases matching TRBD1. CDR1 KGHDR and CDR2 SFDVKD come from the germline V gene. CDR3 length equals 15 residues. This chain's CDR3 is CATSVETGSVNGQFF. CDR3 DNA: TGTGCCACCAGTGTCGAGACAGGGTCGGTAAATGGGCAGTTCTTC.

The DNA for the CDR3 is TGCAGTGCTAGAGATCGAGGGGGCTCCTACGAGCGGTACTTC. This codes for CSARDRGGSYERYF. The genes are TRBV20-1 and TRBJ2-4; TRBD1 aligns across 7 bases. Per germline, CDR1 DFQATT and CDR2 SNEGSKA (reference sequence). There are 14 residues in the CDR3. The trim removed 0 bases at V and 15 bases at J, leaving 14 bases unmatched.

This clonotype was detected a few times. The rearrangement links TRBV10-3 to TRBJ1-4; D remains ambiguous. CDR3 length equals 15 residues. CDR1 and CDR2 from the germline V gene are ENHRY and SYGVKD. The V end lost 3 bases, the J end lost 5 bases, and 13 bases lay between the germline ends. The CDR3 region is CAISDPRVPNEKLFF. The CDR3 coding sequence is TGTGCCATCAGTGATCCGAGGGTCCCCAATGAAAAACTGTTTTTT.

The rearrangement links TRBV10-3 to TRBJ1-6; tentatively, D is TRBD1 (5 bases). Trimming shortened V by 7 bases and J by 3 bases, and 7 bases separated the two germline ends. In germline, CDR1 is ENHRY, CDR2 SYGVKD. This CDR3 comprises 13 residues. CDR3 residues: CAIKGHYNSPLHF. Here the CDR3 DNA reads TGTGCCATCAAAGGACACTATAATTCACCCCTCCACTTT.

The chain couples TRBV29-1 to TRBJ1-1; perhaps TRBD1 as D (5 bases). The germline V gene has CDR1 SQVTM and CDR2 ANQGSEA. The CDR3 is 13 residues long. V was trimmed by 1 base and J by 2 bases, leaving 8 bases between them. The CDR3 DNA reads TGCAGCGTTGAAGGGGGACCTAACACTGAAGCTTTCTTT. Its protein is CSVEGGPNTEAFF.

J is TRBJ2-1 and V is TRBV6-2 or TRBV6-3; 8 bases map to TRBD2. The last part of the DNA fits TRBJ2-7 better; the J call may be wrong. The CDR3 spans 16 residues. Looked up from germline, CDR1 is MNHEY and CDR2 is SVGEGT. The CDR3 spells CASSHPGLVFYNEQYF. The DNA of the CDR3 is TGTGCCAGCAGTCACCCGGGACTAGTCTTCTACAATGAGCAGTACTTC.

The table lists this clonotype with a count of one. The chain links TRBV5-1 to TRBJ1-1, with D perhaps TRBD1 (6 bases). Germline V lookup: CDR1 SGHRS, CDR2 YFSETQ. The V end was cut by 0 bases, the J end by 4 bases, with 13 bases between. The CDR3 sequence is 15 residues long. The CDR3 DNA reads as TGCGCCAGCAGCTTGGACAGGGTACGGGGCACTGAAGCTTTCTTT. This sequence encodes CASSLDRVRGTEAFF.

The chain couples TRBV18 to TRBJ2-1; D may be TRBD2 (6 bases). This CDR3 is 13 amino acids long. Trimming cost V 3 bases and J 13 bases, with 16 bases left between them. The germline V gene encodes CDR1 KGHSH and CDR2 LQKENI. The DNA of the CDR3 is TGTGCCAGCTCACCGGGACTTCGGGAGACCCAGTTCTTC. It is translated as CASSPGLRETQFF. Together with reference TRBV18 and TRBJ2-1, the CDR3 gives the full variable domain: NAGVMQNPRHLVRRRGQEARLRCSPMKGHSHVYWYRQLPEEGLKFMVYLQKENIIDESGMPKERFSAEFPKEGPSILRIQQVVRGDSAAYFCASSPGLRETQFFGPGTRLTVL.

This clonotype has a handful of counts. The chain recombines TRBV20-1 with TRBJ2-3; no definite D call. The V and J ends lost 6 bases and 3 bases respectively, with 16 bases between them. Germline V CDR1 and CDR2: DFQATT, SNEGSKA (reference sequence). The CDR3 spans 14 residues. CDR3 bases: TGCAGTGCCCTCAGCGCTATAGGGACAGATACGCAGTATTTT. It yields the protein CSALSAIGTDTQYF.

The V gene is TRBV9, the J gene TRBJ2-2; D ambiguous. With 3 bases removed from V and 8 bases from J, the gap between germline ends came to 8 bases. The CDR3 runs 12 residues. Germline CDR1 and CDR2: SGDLS and YYNGEE. The CDR3 spells CASSGGWGELFF. DNA of the CDR3: TGTGCCAGCAGCGGTGGCTGGGGGGAGCTGTTTTTT.

This clonotype was seen at least ten times. The chain is built from TRBV29-1 and TRBJ2-3; 10 nucleotides agree with TRBD2. CDR3 length: 17 amino acids. Per germline, CDR1 SQVTM and CDR2 ANQGSEA. Trimming at V came to 7 bases and at J to 0 bases, leaving 13 bases not matched to a gene. CDR3 protein: CSEQLAGVPSSTDTQYF. CDR3 sequence (DNA): TGCAGCGAACAGCTAGCGGGAGTCCCCTCTAGCACAGATACGCAGTATTTT.

This sequence joins TRBV6-2 or TRBV6-3 and TRBJ1-2; weak D call: TRBD1 (6 bases). Germline V lookup: CDR1 MNHEY, CDR2 SVGEGT. Trimming took off 6 bases at V and 3 bases at J, with 11 bases between the two ends. This CDR3 is built from 13 residues. CDR3 loop: CASRTAGDYGYTF. CDR3 DNA sequence: TGTGCCAGCAGAACGGCAGGGGACTATGGCTACACCTTC.

Note on this clonotype: A junction end diverges from the germline sequence, so it may reflect a read error. The rearrangement uses TRBV6-2 or TRBV6-3 and TRBJ2-4; TRBD1 aligns across 8 bases. Germline CDR1 reads MNHEY; CDR2 reads SVGEGT. The CDR3 covers 12 residues. The CDR3 DNA is TGTGTCAGCAGCCGACAGGGGCCAATTCAGTACTTC. Translating gives CVSSRQGPIQYF.

This clonotype was picked up many times. The chain couples TRBV3-1 to TRBJ2-1, with D tentatively TRBD1 (5 bases). Germline V CDR1 and CDR2: LGHDT, YNNKEL (reference sequence). The CDR3 is 13 amino acids. Trimming took 4 bases from V and 4 from J, leaving 8 bases between them. CDR3 protein: CASSPPGYNEQFF. DNA of the CDR3: TGTGCCAGCAGCCCGCCAGGGTACAATGAGCAGTTCTTC.

The chain uses TRBV5-1 and TRBJ2-5, with TRBD2 matching over 7 bases. V lost 3 bases to trimming and J lost 2 bases; unmatched junction nucleotides: 10. This CDR3 region has 16 residues. The germline V gene has CDR1 SGHRS and CDR2 YFSETQ. CDR3 sequence (DNA): TGCGCCAGCAGCTGGAATAGCGGGCCCCCTCAAGAGACCCAGTACTTC. It is translated as CASSWNSGPPQETQYF.

J is TRBJ1-2 and V is TRBV6-1, with D unresolved. The CDR3 is 13 amino acids. Trimming removed 7 bases from V and 2 bases from J, with 11 bases in between. Germline assignment: CDR1 MNHNS and CDR2 SASEGT. CDR3: CASIHSANYGYTF. In DNA form, the CDR3 reads TGTGCCAGCATCCACAGTGCGAACTATGGCTACACCTTC.

This chain joins TRBV20-1 and TRBJ2-5; 8 bases align to TRBD1. CDR1 and CDR2 (germline): DFQATT, SNEGSKA (reference sequence). This CDR3 is 17 amino acids long. The V and J ends lost 0 bases and 4 bases, in that order; junction bases with no gene match: 13. CDR3 in amino acids: CSARDLTRPGGAETQYF. The CDR3 DNA sequence: TGCAGTGCTAGAGATTTGACGAGACCAGGGGGCGCAGAGACCCAGTACTTC.

This clonotype has only a few counts. Here the CDR3 reads CSARDVRAETQYF. CDR3 DNA: TGCAGTGCTAGAGATGTAAGGGCCGAGACCCAGTACTTC. The chain combines TRBV20-1 with TRBJ2-5; D uncertain. This CDR3 region has 13 residues. V was cut by 0 bases and J by 5 bases, with 10 bases left in between. The germline gives CDR1 DFQATT, CDR2 SNEGSKA (reference sequence).

A word on this clonotype: The junction does not match germline at one end; this may be a read error. The chain couples TRBV7-9 to TRBJ1-5; D not certain. Per germline, CDR1 SEHNR and CDR2 FQNEAQ (reference sequence). This CDR3 has 13 amino acids. The CDR3 DNA follows: TGTGCCAGCAGCTTAGAGGGCAATCGGCCCCAGCATTTT. The encoded protein is CASSLEGNRPQHF.

V is TRBV12-3 or TRBV12-4 and J is TRBJ1-5; D is uncertain. V was clipped by 5 bases and J by 2 bases, with 10 bases between them. This CDR3 has 14 amino acids. The CDR3 sequence is CASSLSSRNQPQHF. CDR3 bases: TGTGCCAGCAGTCTAAGTTCGCGCAATCAGCCCCAGCATTTT.

The V gene is TRBV2, the J gene TRBJ2-7; no firm D call. From germline, CDR1 is SNHLY and CDR2 FYNNEI. Trimming stripped 6 bases from V and 5 bases from J, with 14 bases between. The CDR3 is made up of 13 amino acids. CDR3 nucleotide sequence: TGTGCCAGCAGCGGCTCGACGACCCACGAGCAGTACTTC. Amino acids: CASSGSTTHEQYF.

V gene TRBV10-2 combines with J gene TRBJ2-2; tentatively, D is TRBD1 or TRBD2 (5 bases each). The CDR3 has 14 amino acids. The germline CDR1 and CDR2 sequences are WSHSY and SAAADI. The V and J ends lost 10 bases and 6 bases respectively, with 18 bases between them. CDR3 in DNA: TGCGCCACAAATTGGGGCTCTAGCCCCGGGGAGCTGTTTTTT. It yields the protein CATNWGSSPGELFF.